The TCR beta chain under discussion was sequenced for a study of post-analysis software for immune sequencing data. Study as a whole: Several disease courses (relapsing-remitting, secondary progressive and progressive-relapsing) of multiple sclerosis were included.

The germline V gene encodes CDR1 SGHVS and CDR2 FNYEAQ. Trimming took 3 bases from V and 6 from J; bases not matched to a gene: 2. This CDR3 is built from 13 residues. The study's findings and limits: Analysis by F measure revealed that same-batch samples clustered strongly together. Five or six TRBV segments, TRBV5-6, TRBV5-1 and TRBV20-1 among them, were found more frequent in patients than controls.

The TCR beta cDNA libraries contained unique molecular identifiers. Between roughly 0.95 and 10 million T cells gave rise to some 490,000 cDNA molecules. From the PCR reads, TCRdb called clonotypes with MiXCR, one entry per CDR3 protein. Among roughly 580,000 distinct CDR3 sequences listed, roughly 47% were seen once. With regard to this clonotype: No antigen is known for it.

The receptor was derived from a girl aged 10-17 years with multiple sclerosis. Sequencing was performed on blood. The chain uses TRBV7-6 and TRBJ1-2; 9 bases are shared with TRBD1. CDR3 residues: CASSFGTGNGYTF. The CDR3 DNA reads as TGTGCCAGCAGCTTCGGGACAGGGAATGGCTACACCTTC.